This T cell receptor beta chain was identified during a study of shared clonotypes between healthy human individuals. Study-wide results and limits: A handful of donors showed sharing of about 4.7% of naive CD4 clonotypes. As a rule, naive subsets had a larger estimated richness than memory subsets.

This clone was seen only once. The antigen is undetermined. The table came from immunoSEQ multiplex PCR; TCRdb's copy has only in-frame clones and leaves some out. The sample has under 650,000 clones; roughly 95% are singletons. Germline CDR1 and CDR2: SGHRS and YFSETQ. This CDR3 contains 13 residues. Deletions cut 3 bases from V and 3 bases from J, with 9 bases between. The chain has TRBV5-1 and TRBJ1-1; D not resolved. The material sequenced was naive CD4+ T cells sorted from blood. Documented subset: CD45RA+ positively selected. This sequence originates from a woman in her thirties in good health. The CDR3 loop is CASSYGYDTEAFF. Here the CDR3 DNA reads TGCGCCAGCAGCTACGGGTACGACACTGAAGCTTTCTTT.